This T cell receptor beta chain was retrieved from a study of beta chain features in type 1 diabetes. Overall study findings and caveats: Patients showed naive, central memory and Treg TCRB repertoires that appeared more similar than those of healthy donors. TCRB CDR3 length was moderately but significantly reduced in all four CD4+ subsets of Type 1 diabetes patients.

Sampling consisted of one heparinised blood draw per donor, averaging around 100 mL. Expressed TCRB transcripts were sequenced because the isolated RNA had all been reverse transcribed beforehand. Profiled with immunoSEQ multiplex PCR; TCRdb holds only in-frame clones, not every one. The repertoire holds approximately 360,000 clones, with 10% to 15% as singletons. Remarks on this clone: Its antigen is currently unknown.

This receptor was taken from a woman aged 18-29 years with type 1 diabetes. The sequencing input was naive CD4+ T cells from blood.

CDR3 amino acids: CASSFSTGLETQYF. The CDR3 coding sequence is TGTGCCAGCAGCTTCTCGACAGGGTTAGAGACCCAGTACTTC. The chain combines TRBV7-9 with TRBJ2-5; 7 bases are shared with TRBD1. The CDR3 contains 14 residues. V dropped 3 bases and J dropped 4; count of bases not matched to a gene: 5. Germline V gives CDR1 SEHNR, CDR2 FQNEAQ (reference sequence).